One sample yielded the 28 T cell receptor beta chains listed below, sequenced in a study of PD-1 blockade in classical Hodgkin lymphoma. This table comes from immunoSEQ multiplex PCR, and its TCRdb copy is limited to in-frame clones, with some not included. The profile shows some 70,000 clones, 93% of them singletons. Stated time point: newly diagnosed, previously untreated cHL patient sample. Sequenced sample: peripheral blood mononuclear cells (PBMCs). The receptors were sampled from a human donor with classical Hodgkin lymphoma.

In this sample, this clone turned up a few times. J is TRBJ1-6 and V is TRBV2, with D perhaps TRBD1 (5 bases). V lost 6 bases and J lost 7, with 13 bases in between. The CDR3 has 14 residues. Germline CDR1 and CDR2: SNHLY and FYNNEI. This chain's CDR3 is CASRGYGGNSPLHF. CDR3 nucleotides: TGTGCCAGCAGGGGGTATGGGGGGAATTCACCCCTCCACTTT.

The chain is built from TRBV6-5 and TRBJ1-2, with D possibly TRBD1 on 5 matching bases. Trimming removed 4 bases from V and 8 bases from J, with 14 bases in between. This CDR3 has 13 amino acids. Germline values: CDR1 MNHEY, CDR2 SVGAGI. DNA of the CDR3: TGTGCCAGCAGTTCCACCGGGACGAGAGGCTACACCTTC. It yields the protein CASSSTGTRGYTF.

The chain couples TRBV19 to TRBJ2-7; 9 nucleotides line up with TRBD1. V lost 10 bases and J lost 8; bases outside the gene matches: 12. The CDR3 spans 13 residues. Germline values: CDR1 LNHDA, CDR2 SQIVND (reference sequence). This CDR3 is CATQPGQGNKQYF. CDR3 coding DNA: TGTGCCACTCAACCGGGACAGGGAAATAAGCAGTACTTC. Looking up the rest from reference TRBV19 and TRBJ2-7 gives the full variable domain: DGGITQSPKYLFRKEGQNVTLSCEQNLNHDAMYWYRQDPGQGLRLIYYSQIVNDFQKGDIAEGYSVSREKKESFPLTVTSAQKNPTAFYLCATQPGQGNKQYFGPGTRLTVT.

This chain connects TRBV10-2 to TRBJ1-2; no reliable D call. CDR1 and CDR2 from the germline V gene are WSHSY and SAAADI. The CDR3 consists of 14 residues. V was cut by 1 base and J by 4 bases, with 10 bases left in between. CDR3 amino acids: CASSEWEGLYGYTF. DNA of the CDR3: TGCGCCAGCAGTGAGTGGGAAGGCCTCTATGGCTACACCTTC.

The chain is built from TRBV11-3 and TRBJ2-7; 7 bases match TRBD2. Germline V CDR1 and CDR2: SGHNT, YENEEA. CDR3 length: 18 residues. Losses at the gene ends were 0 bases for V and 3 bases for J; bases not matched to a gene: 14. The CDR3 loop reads CASSLEWGGLKRCYEQYF. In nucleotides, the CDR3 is TGTGCCAGCAGCTTAGAGTGGGGGGGTCTGAAGCGGTGCTACGAGCAGTACTTC.

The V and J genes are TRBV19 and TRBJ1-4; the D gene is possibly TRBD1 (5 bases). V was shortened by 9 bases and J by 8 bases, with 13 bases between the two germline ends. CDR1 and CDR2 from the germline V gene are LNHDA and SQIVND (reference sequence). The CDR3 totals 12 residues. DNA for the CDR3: TGTGCCAGCCGAAAACGGGACGAAAAACTGTTTTTT. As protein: CASRKRDEKLFF.

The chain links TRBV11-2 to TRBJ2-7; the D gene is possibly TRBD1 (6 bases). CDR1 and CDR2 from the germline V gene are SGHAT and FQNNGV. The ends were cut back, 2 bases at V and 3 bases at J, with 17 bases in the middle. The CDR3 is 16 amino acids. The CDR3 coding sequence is TGTGCCAGCAGCTTACCCCGGGGCAGGGGCATCTACGAGCAGTACTTC. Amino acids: CASSLPRGRGIYEQYF.

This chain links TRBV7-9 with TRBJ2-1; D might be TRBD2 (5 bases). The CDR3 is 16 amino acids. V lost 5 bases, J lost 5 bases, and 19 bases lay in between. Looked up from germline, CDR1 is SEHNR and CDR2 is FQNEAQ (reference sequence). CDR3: CASSPPIGRSNNEQFF. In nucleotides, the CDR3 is TGTGCCAGCAGCCCTCCCATAGGGAGATCCAACAATGAGCAGTTCTTC.

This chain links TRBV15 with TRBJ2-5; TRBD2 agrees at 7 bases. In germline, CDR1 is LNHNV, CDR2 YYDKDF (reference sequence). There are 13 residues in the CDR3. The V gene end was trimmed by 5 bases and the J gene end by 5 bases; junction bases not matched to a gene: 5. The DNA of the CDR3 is TGTGCCACCAGCCGGGGGGATAGGGAGACCCAGTACTTC. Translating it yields CATSRGDRETQYF.

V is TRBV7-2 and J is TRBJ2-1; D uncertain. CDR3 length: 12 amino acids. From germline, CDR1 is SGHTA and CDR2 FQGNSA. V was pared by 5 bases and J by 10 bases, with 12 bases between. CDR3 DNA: TGTGCCAGCAGCCCCCAGGTTGGCGAGCAGTTCTTC. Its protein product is CASSPQVGEQFF.

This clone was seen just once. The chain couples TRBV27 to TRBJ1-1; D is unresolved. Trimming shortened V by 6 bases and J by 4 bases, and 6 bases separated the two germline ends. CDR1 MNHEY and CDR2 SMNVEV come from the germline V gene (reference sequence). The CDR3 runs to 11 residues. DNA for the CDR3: TGTGCCAGCAGAATATTCACTGAAGCTTTCTTT. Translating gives CASRIFTEAFF.

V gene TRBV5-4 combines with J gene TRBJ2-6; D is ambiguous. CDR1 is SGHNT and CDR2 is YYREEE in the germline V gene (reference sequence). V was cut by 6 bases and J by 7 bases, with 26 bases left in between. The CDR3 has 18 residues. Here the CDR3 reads CASTANVTRQSRANVLTF. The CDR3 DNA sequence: TGTGCCAGCACGGCCAACGTAACCAGACAAAGTCGAGCCAACGTCCTGACTTTC.

Here the CDR3 DNA reads TGTGCCAGCAGATATACCCCTAGCGCCTACACCGGGGAGCTGTTTTTT. Residues: CASRYTPSAYTGELFF. The chain couples TRBV11-2 to TRBJ2-2, with D possibly TRBD2 on 6 matching bases. Germline lookup yields CDR1 SGHAT and CDR2 FQNNGV. The CDR3 contains 16 residues. The V gene lost 6 bases and the J gene lost 3 bases, with 17 bases spanning the gap. Together with reference TRBV11-2 and TRBJ2-2, the CDR3 gives the full variable domain: EAGVAQSPRYKIIEKRQSVAFWCNPISGHATLYWYQQILGQGPKLLIQFQNNGVVDDSQLPKDRFSAERLKGVDSTLKIQPAKLEDSAVYLCASRYTPSAYTGELFFGEGSRLTVL.

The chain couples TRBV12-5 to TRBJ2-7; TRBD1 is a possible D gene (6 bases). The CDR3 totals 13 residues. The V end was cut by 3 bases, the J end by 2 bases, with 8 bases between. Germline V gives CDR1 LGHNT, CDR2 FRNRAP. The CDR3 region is CASGFAGAYEQYF. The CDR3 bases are TGTGCTAGTGGTTTTGCAGGGGCCTACGAGCAGTACTTC.

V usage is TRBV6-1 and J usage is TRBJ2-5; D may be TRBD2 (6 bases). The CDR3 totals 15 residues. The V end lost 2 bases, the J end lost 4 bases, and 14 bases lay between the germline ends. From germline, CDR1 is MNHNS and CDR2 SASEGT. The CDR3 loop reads CASSERAGTGETQYF. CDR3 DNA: TGTGCCAGCAGTGAACGTGCGGGGACGGGAGAGACCCAGTACTTC.

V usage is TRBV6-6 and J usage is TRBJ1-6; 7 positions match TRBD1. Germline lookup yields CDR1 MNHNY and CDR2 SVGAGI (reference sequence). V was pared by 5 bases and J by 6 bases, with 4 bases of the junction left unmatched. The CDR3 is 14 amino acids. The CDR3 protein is CASSQQGINSPLHF. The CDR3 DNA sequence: TGTGCCAGCAGTCAACAGGGGATTAATTCACCCCTCCACTTT.

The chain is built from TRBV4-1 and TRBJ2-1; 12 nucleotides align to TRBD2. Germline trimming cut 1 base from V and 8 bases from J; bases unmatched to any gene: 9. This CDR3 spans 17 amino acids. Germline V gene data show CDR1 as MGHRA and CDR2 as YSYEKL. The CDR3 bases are TGCGCCAGCAGCCAAGTCCCGACTAGCGGGGGATATTATGAGCAGTTCTTC. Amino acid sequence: CASSQVPTSGGYYEQFF.

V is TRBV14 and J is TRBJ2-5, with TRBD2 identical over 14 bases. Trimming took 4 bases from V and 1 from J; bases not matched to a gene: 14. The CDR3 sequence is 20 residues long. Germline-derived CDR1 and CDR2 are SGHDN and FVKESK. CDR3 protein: CASSPGIGLAGGYTQETQYF. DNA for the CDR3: TGTGCCAGCAGCCCAGGGATCGGACTAGCGGGAGGTTACACCCAAGAGACCCAGTACTTC.

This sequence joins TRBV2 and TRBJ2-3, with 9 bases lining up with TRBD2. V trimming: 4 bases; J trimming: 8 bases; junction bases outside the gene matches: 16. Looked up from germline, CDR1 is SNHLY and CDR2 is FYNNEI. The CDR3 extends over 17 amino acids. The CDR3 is CASSGGGGGASGRTQYF. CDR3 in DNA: TGTGCCAGCAGTGGTGGAGGCGGGGGGGCTTCAGGGCGTACGCAGTATTTT.

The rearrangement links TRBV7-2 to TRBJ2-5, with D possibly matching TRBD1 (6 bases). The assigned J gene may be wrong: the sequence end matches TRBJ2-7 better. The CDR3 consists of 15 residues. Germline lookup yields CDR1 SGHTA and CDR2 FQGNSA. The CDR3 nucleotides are TGTGCCAGCAGCTTAGATGGGAAAGGGGGCTACGAGCAGTACTTC. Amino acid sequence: CASSLDGKGGYEQYF.

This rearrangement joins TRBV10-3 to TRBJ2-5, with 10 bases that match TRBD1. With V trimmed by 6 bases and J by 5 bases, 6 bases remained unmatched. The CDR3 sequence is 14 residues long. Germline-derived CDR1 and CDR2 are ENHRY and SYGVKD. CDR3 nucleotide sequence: TGTGCCATCAGGCCCGGGACAGGGGTTGAGACCCAGTACTTC. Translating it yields CAIRPGTGVETQYF.

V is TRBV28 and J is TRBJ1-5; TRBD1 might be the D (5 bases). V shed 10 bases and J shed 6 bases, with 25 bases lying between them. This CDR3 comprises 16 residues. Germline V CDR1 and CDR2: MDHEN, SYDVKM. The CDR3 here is CATHLGGFIMIQPQHF. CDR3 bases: TGTGCCACCCACCTGGGGGGATTTATTATGATTCAGCCCCAGCATTTT.

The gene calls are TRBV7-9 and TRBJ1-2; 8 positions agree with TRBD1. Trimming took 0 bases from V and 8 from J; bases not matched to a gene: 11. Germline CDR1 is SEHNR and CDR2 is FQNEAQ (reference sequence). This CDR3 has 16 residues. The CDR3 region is CASSLASDRDDGGYTF. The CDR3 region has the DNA TGTGCCAGCAGCTTAGCTTCGGACAGGGACGATGGCGGCTACACCTTC.

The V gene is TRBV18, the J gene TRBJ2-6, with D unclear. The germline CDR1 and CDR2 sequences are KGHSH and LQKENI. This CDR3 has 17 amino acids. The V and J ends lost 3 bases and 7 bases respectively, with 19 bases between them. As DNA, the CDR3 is TGTGCCAGCTCACCTCGTACTCGAGGCTTTGAAGCCAACGTCCTGACTTTC. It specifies CASSPRTRGFEANVLTF.

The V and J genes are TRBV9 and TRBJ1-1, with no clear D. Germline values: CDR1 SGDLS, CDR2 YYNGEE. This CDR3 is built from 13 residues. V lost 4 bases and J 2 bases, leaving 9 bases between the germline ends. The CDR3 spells CASSSTPNTEAFF. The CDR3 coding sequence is TGTGCCAGCAGCTCGACACCTAACACTGAAGCTTTCTTT.

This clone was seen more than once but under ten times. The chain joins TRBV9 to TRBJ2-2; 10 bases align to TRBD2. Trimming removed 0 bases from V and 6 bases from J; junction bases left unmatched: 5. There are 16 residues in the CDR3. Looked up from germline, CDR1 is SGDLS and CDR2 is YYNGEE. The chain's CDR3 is CASSVASGGAAGELFF. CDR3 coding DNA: TGTGCCAGCAGCGTAGCCAGCGGGGGGGCCGCCGGGGAGCTGTTTTTT.

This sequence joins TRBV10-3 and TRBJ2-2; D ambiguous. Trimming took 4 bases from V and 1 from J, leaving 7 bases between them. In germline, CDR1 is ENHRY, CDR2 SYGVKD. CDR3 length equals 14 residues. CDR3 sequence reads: CAISGERNTGELFF. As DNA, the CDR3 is TGTGCCATCAGTGGCGAAAGGAACACCGGGGAGCTGTTTTTT.

CDR3 nucleotides: TGCGCCAGCAGCTTGGGCGAGGGAAGGAATCAGCCCCAGCATTTT. Its translation is CASSLGEGRNQPQHF. This rearrangement joins TRBV5-1 to TRBJ1-5; D is undetermined. The V gene lost 0 bases and the J gene lost 4 bases, with 11 bases spanning the gap. Germline V CDR1 and CDR2: SGHRS, YFSETQ. The CDR3 has 15 amino acids.